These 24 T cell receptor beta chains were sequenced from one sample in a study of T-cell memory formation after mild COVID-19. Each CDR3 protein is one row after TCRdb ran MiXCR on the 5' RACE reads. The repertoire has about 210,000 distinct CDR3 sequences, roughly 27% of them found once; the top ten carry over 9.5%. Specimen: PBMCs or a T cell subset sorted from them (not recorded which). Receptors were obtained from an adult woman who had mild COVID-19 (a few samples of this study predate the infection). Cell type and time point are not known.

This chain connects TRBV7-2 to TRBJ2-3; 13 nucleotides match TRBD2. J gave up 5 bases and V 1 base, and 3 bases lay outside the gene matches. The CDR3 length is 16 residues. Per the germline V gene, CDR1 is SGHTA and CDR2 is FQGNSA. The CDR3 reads CASSLDWTSGRDTQYF. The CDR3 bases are TGTGCCAGCAGCTTAGACTGGACTAGCGGGAGAGATACGCAGTATTTT.

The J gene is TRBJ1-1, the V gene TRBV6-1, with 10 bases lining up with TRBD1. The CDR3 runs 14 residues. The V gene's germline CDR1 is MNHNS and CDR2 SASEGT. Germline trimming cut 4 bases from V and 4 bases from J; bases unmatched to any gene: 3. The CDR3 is CASSVGDRGTEAFF. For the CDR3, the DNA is TGTGCCAGCAGTGTCGGGGACAGGGGCACTGAAGCTTTCTTT.

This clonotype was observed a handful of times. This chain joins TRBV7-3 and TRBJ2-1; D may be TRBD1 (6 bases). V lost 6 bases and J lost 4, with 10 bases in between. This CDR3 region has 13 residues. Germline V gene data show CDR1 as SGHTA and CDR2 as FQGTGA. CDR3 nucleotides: TGTGCCAGCAGTCCACAGGGATACAATGAGCAGTTCTTC. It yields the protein CASSPQGYNEQFF. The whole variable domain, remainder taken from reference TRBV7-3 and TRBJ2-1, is GAGVSQTPSNKVTEKGKYVELRCDPISGHTALYWYRQSLGQGPEFLIYFQGTGAADDSGLPNDRFFAVRPEGSVSTLKIQRTERGDSAVYLCASSPQGYNEQFFGPGTRLTVL.

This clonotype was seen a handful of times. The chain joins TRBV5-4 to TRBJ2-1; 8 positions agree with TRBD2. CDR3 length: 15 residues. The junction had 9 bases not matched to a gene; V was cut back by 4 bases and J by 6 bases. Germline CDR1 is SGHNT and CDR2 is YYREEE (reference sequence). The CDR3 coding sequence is TGTGCCAGCAGCACGACTAGCGCTCGGGGCAATGAGCAGTTCTTC. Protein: CASSTTSARGNEQFF. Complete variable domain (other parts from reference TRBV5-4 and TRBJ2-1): ETGVTQSPTHLIKTRGQQVTLRCSSQSGHNTVSWYQQALGQGPQFIFQYYREEENGRGNFPPRFSGLQFPNYSSELNVNALELDDSALYLCASSTTSARGNEQFFGPGTRLTVL.

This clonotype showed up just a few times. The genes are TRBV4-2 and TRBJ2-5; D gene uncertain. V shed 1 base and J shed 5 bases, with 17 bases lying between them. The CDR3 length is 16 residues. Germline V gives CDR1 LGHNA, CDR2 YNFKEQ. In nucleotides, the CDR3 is TGTGCCAGCAGCCAAGTCGGGCCCGTTGGCCTGGAGACCCAGTACTTC. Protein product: CASSQVGPVGLETQYF.

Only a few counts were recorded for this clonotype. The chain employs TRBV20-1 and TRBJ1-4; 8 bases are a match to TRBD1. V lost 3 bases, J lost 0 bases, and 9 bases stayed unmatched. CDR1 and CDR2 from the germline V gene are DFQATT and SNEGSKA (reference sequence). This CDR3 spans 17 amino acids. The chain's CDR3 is CSARRDRNHATNEKLFF. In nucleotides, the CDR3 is TGCAGTGCTAGGCGGGACAGGAACCATGCAACTAATGAAAAACTGTTTTTT.

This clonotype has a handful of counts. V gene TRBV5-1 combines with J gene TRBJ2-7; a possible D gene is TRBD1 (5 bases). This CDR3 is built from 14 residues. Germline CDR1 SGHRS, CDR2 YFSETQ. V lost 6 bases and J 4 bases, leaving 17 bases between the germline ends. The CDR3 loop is CASTEEGVRYEQYF. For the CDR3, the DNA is TGCGCCAGCACTGAAGAAGGGGTGAGGTACGAGCAGTACTTC.

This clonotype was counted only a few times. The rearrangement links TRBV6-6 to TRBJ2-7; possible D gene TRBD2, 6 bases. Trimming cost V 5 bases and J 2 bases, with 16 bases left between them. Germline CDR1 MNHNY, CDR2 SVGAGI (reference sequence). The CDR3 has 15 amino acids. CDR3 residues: CASSPGLKVAYEQYF. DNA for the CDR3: TGTGCCAGCAGTCCGGGACTGAAGGTTGCCTACGAGCAGTACTTC.

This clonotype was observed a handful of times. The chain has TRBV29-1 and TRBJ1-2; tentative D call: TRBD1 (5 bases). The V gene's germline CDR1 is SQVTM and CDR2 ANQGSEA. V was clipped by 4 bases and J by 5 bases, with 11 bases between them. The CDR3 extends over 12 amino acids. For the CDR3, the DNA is TGCAGCGTTGTGAGGGGAGGATATGGCTACACCTTC. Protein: CSVVRGGYGYTF.

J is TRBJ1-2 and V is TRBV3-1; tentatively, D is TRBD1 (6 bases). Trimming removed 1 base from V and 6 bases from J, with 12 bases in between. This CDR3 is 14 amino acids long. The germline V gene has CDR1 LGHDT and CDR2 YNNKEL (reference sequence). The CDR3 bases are TGTGCCAGCAGCCAAGTTGGGGGGCATAATGGCTACACCTTC. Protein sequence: CASSQVGGHNGYTF.

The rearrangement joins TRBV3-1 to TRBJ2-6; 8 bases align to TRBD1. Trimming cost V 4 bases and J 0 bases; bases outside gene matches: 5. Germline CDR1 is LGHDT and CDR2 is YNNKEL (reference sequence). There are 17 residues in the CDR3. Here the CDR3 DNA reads TGTGCCAGCAGCCTTGGACAGGGCATCTCTGGGGCCAACGTCCTGACTTTC. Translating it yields CASSLGQGISGANVLTF.

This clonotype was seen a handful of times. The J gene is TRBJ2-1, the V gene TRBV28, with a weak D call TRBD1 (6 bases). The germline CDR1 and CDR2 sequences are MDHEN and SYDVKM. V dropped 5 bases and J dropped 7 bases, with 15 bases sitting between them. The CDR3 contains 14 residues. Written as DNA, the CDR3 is TGTGCCAGCAGTGTTCAGGGGTTGGAAAATGAGCAGTTCTTC. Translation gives CASSVQGLENEQFF.

In nucleotides, the CDR3 is TGTGCCAGCAGTTTCGATTCAGGGAGCAATCAGCCCCAGCATTTT. It yields the protein CASSFDSGSNQPQHF. This chain connects TRBV12-3 or TRBV12-4 to TRBJ1-5; tentative D call: TRBD1 (5 bases). Trimming stripped 3 bases from V and 1 base from J, with 10 bases between. CDR3 length: 15 amino acids.

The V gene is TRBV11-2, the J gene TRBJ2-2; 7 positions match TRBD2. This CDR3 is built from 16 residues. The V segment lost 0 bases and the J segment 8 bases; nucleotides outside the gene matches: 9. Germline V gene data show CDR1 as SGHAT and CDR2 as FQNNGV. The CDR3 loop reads CASSLEERGPTGELFF. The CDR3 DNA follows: TGTGCCAGCAGCTTAGAGGAGCGGGGACCAACGGGGGAGCTGTTTTTT.

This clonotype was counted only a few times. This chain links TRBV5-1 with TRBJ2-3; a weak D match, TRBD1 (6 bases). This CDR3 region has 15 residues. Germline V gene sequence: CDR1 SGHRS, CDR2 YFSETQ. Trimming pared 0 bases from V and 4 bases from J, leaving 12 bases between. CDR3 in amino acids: CASSLVGAQPDTQYF. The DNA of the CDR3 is TGCGCCAGCAGCTTGGTGGGGGCGCAGCCAGATACGCAGTATTTT.

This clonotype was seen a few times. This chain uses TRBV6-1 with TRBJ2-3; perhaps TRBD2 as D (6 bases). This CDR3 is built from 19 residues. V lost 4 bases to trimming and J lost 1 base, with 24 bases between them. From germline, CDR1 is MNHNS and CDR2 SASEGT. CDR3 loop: CASSGEDYLPGVGTDTQYF. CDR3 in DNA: TGTGCCAGCAGTGGGGAGGACTACCTGCCGGGGGTCGGCACAGATACGCAGTATTTT.

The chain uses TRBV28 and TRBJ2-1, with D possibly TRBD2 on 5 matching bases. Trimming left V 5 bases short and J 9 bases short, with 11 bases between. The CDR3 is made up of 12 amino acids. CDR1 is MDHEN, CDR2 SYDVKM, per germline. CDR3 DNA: TGTGCCAGCAGTGCCGGGGAGCGTGAGCAGTTCTTC. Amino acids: CASSAGEREQFF. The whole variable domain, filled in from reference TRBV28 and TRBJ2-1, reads DVKVTQSSRYLVKRTGEKVFLECVQDMDHENMFWYRQDPGLGLRLIYFSYDVKMKEKGDIPEGYSVSREKKERFSLILESASTNQTSMYLCASSAGEREQFFGPGTRLTVL.

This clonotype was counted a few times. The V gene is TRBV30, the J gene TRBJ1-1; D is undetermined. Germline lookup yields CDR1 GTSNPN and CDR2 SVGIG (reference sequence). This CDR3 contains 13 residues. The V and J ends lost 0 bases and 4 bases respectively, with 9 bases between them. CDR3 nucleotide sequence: TGTGCCTGGAGTGTACTGTGGGGCACTGAAGCTTTCTTT. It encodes CAWSVLWGTEAFF.

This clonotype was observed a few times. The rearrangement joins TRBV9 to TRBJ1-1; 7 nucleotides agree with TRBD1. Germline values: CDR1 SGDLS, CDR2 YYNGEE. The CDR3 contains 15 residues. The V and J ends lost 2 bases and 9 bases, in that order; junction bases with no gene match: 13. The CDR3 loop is CASSVDPGQSMKAFF. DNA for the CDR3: TGTGCCAGCAGCGTTGATCCGGGACAGAGCATGAAAGCTTTCTTT.

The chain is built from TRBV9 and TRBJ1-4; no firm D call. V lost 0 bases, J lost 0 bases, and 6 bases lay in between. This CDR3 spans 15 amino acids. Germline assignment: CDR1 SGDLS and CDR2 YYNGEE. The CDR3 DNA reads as TGTGCCAGCAGCGTAGGAGGTACAACTAATGAAAAACTGTTTTTT. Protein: CASSVGGTTNEKLFF. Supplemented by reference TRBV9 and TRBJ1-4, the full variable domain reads DSGVTQTPKHLITATGQRVTLRCSPRSGDLSVYWYQQSLDQGLQFLIQYYNGEERAKGNILERFSAQQFPDLHSELNLSSLELGDSALYFCASSVGGTTNEKLFFGSGTQLSVL.

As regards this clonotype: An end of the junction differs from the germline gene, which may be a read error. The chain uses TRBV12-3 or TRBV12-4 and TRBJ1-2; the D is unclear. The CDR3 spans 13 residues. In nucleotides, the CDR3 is TGTGACAGCAGCCAGGACCCCATGTATGGCTACACCTTC. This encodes CDSSQDPMYGYTF.

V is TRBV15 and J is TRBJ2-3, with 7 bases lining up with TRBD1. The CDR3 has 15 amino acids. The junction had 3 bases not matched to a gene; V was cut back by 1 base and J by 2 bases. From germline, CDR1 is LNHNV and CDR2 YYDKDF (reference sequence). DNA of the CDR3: TGTGCCACCAGCAGAGCGGGACAGCCCACAGATACGCAGTATTTT. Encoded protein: CATSRAGQPTDTQYF.

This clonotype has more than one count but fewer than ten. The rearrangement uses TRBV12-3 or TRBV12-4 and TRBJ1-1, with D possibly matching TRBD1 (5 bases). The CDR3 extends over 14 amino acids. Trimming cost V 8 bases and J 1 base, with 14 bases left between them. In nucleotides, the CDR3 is TGTGCCAGCTCGTCACAGGAGAAGAACACTGAAGCTTTCTTT. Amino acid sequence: CASSSQEKNTEAFF.

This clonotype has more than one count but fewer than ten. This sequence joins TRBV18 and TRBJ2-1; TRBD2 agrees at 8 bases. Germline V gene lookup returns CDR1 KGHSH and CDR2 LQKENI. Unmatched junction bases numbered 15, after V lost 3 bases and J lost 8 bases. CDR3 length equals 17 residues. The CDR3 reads CASSPVRWAGGSDEQFF. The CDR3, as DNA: TGTGCCAGCTCACCTGTAAGGTGGGCGGGAGGATCCGATGAGCAGTTCTTC.